This T cell receptor beta chain was retrieved from a study of T cells in Graves' hyperthyroidism and ophthalmopathy. This clonotype was recorded many times. Antigen: not known. V lost 5 bases and J 4 bases, leaving 9 bases between the germline ends. From germline, CDR1 is SGHNT and CDR2 YENEEA. This CDR3 region has 14 residues. What was amplified from RNA transcripts were TCR beta CDR3 regions. When the TCR CDR3 underwent first-round RT-PCR, the HTBI primer set was used. TCRdb fed the multiplex PCR reads into MiXCR, producing one record per CDR3 protein. The sample yields more than 650,000 distinct CDR3 sequences, about 14% seen once. Study-wide results and limits: Separating ophthalmopathy from stable hyperthyroidism was achieved by a 13 V-J model.

Graves' hyperthyroidism without ophthalmopathy progression within 18 months was termed stable. This sequence was found in a woman between 18 and 29 years old with Graves' hyperthyroidism. The specimen was blood. This chain connects TRBV11-3 to TRBJ1-6; no clear D gene. Written as DNA, the CDR3 is TGTGCCAGCAGCCCGCTGACGTATAATTCACCCCTCCACTTT. It specifies CASSPLTYNSPLHF.